Shown below are 5 T cell receptor beta chains from a single sample sequenced in a study of T cells in Graves' hyperthyroidism and ophthalmopathy. The investigators amplified TCR beta CDR3 regions from RNA transcripts. HTBI primers were employed in a first-round RT-PCR of the TCR CDR3. TCRdb independently ran MiXCR on the multiplex PCR reads; one entry per CDR3 protein. This table has about 560,000 distinct CDR3 sequences, around 14% appearing once. Sequencing was done on a sample of blood. The source of these receptors is a woman aged 25 to 39 with Graves' hyperthyroidism.

The chain links TRBV28 to TRBJ2-7, with D possibly being TRBD1 (6 bases). The CDR3 extends over 12 amino acids. V dropped 6 bases and J dropped 9 bases, with 15 bases sitting between them. Germline loops: CDR1 MDHEN, CDR2 SYDVKM. CDR3 in amino acids: CASSLGLGGQYF. CDR3 coding DNA: TGTGCCAGCAGCCTCGGGTTAGGGGGGCAGTACTTC.

The CDR3 sequence is CASSFPGQGAYEQYF. CDR3 in DNA: TGTGCCAGCAGCTTCCCGGGACAGGGGGCCTACGAGCAGTACTTC. The chain combines TRBV7-9 with TRBJ2-7, with TRBD1 matching 11 bases. CDR1 is SEHNR, CDR2 FQNEAQ, per germline (reference sequence). The CDR3 has 15 residues. V lost 3 bases, J lost 2 bases, and 3 bases stayed unmatched.

This clonotype was picked up a small number of times. CDR3 sequence (DNA): TGTGCCAGCAAACAGGTCTTGGACGTCGCTGAGCAGTTCTTC. Translating gives CASKQVLDVAEQFF. The V gene is TRBV7-9, the J gene TRBJ2-1; D is perhaps TRBD1 (5 bases). Trimming removed 7 bases at V and 9 bases at J, with 19 bases between. The length of the CDR3 is 14 residues. Germline CDR1 reads SEHNR; CDR2 reads FQNEAQ (reference sequence).

This clonotype was seen more than once but under ten times. V is TRBV30 and J is TRBJ2-5, with 11 bases fitting TRBD2. The J segment lost 3 bases and the V segment lost 5 bases, leaving 8 bases of the junction unmatched. The CDR3 extends over 15 amino acids. The germline V gene encodes CDR1 GTSNPN and CDR2 SVGIG (reference sequence). CDR3 nucleotide sequence: TGTGCCTGGGATAGACTAGCGGGACCCGAAGAGACCCAGTACTTC. It yields the protein CAWDRLAGPEETQYF. The entire variable domain, with the rest obtained from reference TRBV30 and TRBJ2-5, is as follows: SQTIHQWPATLVQPVGSPLSLECTVEGTSNPNLYWYRQAAGRGLQLLFYSVGIGQISSEVPQNLSASRPQDRQFILSSKKLLLSDSGFYLCAWDRLAGPEETQYFGPGTRLLVL.

This clonotype showed up many times. This chain joins TRBV7-9 and TRBJ1-2; TRBD1 might be the D (5 bases). The CDR3 consists of 15 residues. The ends were cut back, 1 base at V and 6 bases at J, with 15 bases in the middle. Germline V CDR1 and CDR2: SEHNR, FQNEAQ (reference sequence). The CDR3 DNA follows: TGTGCCAGCAGCTTAGGAACAGGAAGCCGTCATGGCTACACCTTC. Its translation: CASSLGTGSRHGYTF.